These 2 T cell receptor beta chains originate from one sample sequenced in a study of cytomegalovirus exposure and HLA in healthy donors. Primers: 60 Vbeta forward and 13 Jbeta reverse. Here immunoSEQ multiplex PCR was the method, and the copy in TCRdb shows in-frame clones only, minus some. This table holds approximately 100,000 clones, 65% to 80% found once. The specimen sequenced was PBMCs. These receptors originate from a female donor in good health and CMV-seropositive.

This clone was seen only a few times. The V and J genes are TRBV6-1 and TRBJ1-2; unclear D gene. Per the germline V gene, CDR1 is MNHNS and CDR2 is SASEGT. Between the trimmed V and J ends, which lost 2 bases and 6 bases, there was a span of 7 bases. This CDR3 is 12 amino acids long. CDR3 nucleotides: TGTGCCAGCAGTGAATTTCCTGATGGCTACACCTTC. Its protein is CASSEFPDGYTF.

The chain combines TRBV5-1 with TRBJ1-4; 7 bases agree with TRBD1. The CDR3 loop spans 14 amino acids. Germline CDR1 SGHRS, CDR2 YFSETQ. V dropped 5 bases and J dropped 2; count of bases not matched to a gene: 3. CDR3 region: CASSRGQTNEKLFF. The CDR3 bases are TGCGCCAGCAGTCGGGGACAGACTAATGAAAAACTGTTTTTT.